This TCR beta chain was identified in a study of early T cells in non-severe SARS-CoV-2 infection. TCRdb re-derived calls from the 5' RACE reads in MiXCR, one entry per CDR3 protein. The sample includes some 56,000 distinct CDR3 sequences, roughly a tenth seen only once; the top ten take 6.5%. V gave up 5 bases and J gave up 2 bases; unmatched junction bases: 6. The CDR3 contains 15 residues. The sequence came from an adult who was a healthcare worker with PCR-confirmed SARS-CoV-2 infection or an uninfected control (not recorded which). The genes are TRBV12-3 or TRBV12-4 and TRBJ2-3; 8 nucleotides line up with TRBD2. Sample: whole blood. The CDR3: CASSTSGISTDTQYF. CDR3 nucleotide sequence: TGTGCCAGCAGTACTAGCGGAATCTCCACAGATACGCAGTATTTT.